The clone carrying this T cell receptor (beta chain) occurred a few times. What it recognizes is unknown. The data are from a study of T cell repertoires in cytomegalovirus infection. TCRdb ran MiXCR on the reads and lists one entry per CDR3 protein. The repertoire consists of about 920,000 distinct CDR3 sequences, with about a third occurring once and the leading ten covering about 14%. The sequencing here drew on cultured CD8+ T cells from PBMCs, taken from culture after CMV antigen stimulation. The sequence derives from a human donor in good health (CMV status not recorded). Some clones in this sample may be carry-over from other donors' samples.

The CDR3 reads CASSLRWDSPLHF. The CDR3 DNA follows: TGTGCCAGCAGCTTAAGATGGGATTCACCCCTCCACTTT. V usage is TRBV7-9 and J usage is TRBJ1-6; D remains unclear. CDR1 and CDR2 from the germline V gene are SEHNR and FQNEAQ (reference sequence). The CDR3 runs to 13 residues. V was cut by 2 bases and J by 8 bases, with 7 bases left in between.